What follows are 18 T cell receptor beta chains derived from one specimen sequenced in a study of blood T cell repertoires in COVID-19. Using immunoSEQ multiplex PCR, the repertoire was profiled, and TCRdb retains in-frame clones only, with some absent. The sample lists 200,000 to 300,000 clones; 84% were seen once. The sample consisted of peripheral blood. The receptor set was obtained from a man in his forties who had recovered from COVID-19.

The CDR3 region is CASSLSTYNSPLHF. The CDR3 bases are TGTGCCAGCTCACTGTCAACTTATAATTCACCCCTCCACTTT. The chain is built from TRBV18 and TRBJ1-6; no clear D. The CDR3 is 14 amino acids. CDR1 and CDR2 (germline): KGHSH, LQKENI. The germline V and J ends were trimmed by 4 bases and 4 bases, with 8 bases remaining between them.

This clone was observed once. This rearrangement joins TRBV6-5 to TRBJ1-6; TRBD1 matches 7 bases. The CDR3 is 13 residues long. The trim removed 8 bases at V and 10 bases at J, leaving 8 bases unmatched. Germline lookup yields CDR1 MNHEY and CDR2 SVGAGI. The CDR3 DNA sequence: TGTGCCAGCGGAAGGACAGGAGAATCACCCCTCCACTTT. Its translation is CASGRTGESPLHF.

The rearrangement links TRBV20-1 to TRBJ1-2; unclear D gene. Germline assignment: CDR1 DFQATT and CDR2 SNEGSKA (reference sequence). The CDR3 is 11 amino acids. The V gene lost 5 bases and the J gene lost 3 bases, with 7 bases spanning the gap. CDR3 residues: CSAPPDYGYTF. The CDR3 bases are TGCAGTGCTCCCCCAGACTATGGCTACACCTTC.

V gene TRBV9 combines with J gene TRBJ2-5; 8 bases are a match to TRBD1. CDR1 SGDLS and CDR2 YYNGEE come from the germline V gene. The CDR3 sequence is 14 residues long. The junction had 7 bases not matched to a gene; V was cut back by 4 bases and J by 5 bases. The CDR3 sequence: CASSLRTGYETQYF. Written as DNA, the CDR3 is TGTGCCAGCAGCCTCCGGACAGGGTATGAGACCCAGTACTTC.

The J gene is TRBJ2-7, the V gene TRBV15, with 7 bases identical to TRBD1. The CDR3 loop spans 14 amino acids. Germline CDR1 reads LNHNV; CDR2 reads YYDKDF (reference sequence). J lost 3 bases, V lost 3 bases, and 5 bases had no gene match. CDR3 amino acids: CATSSGTVFYEQYF. CDR3 nucleotides: TGTGCCACCAGCAGTGGGACAGTATTCTACGAGCAGTACTTC.

There are a few counts of this clone. Here the CDR3 reads CASSFGRGPTEAFF. CDR3 coding DNA: TGTGCCAGCAGTTTCGGCAGAGGCCCCACTGAAGCTTTCTTT. The J gene is TRBJ1-1, the V gene TRBV6-5; D unresolved. Germline loops: CDR1 MNHEY, CDR2 SVGAGI. V gave up 4 bases and J gave up 4 bases, with 13 bases separating them. The CDR3 spans 14 residues.

The chain couples TRBV4-1 to TRBJ1-2; 9 bases align to TRBD1. In germline, CDR1 is MGHRA, CDR2 YSYEKL. V dropped 4 bases and J dropped 4; count of bases not matched to a gene: 7. CDR3 length: 15 residues. The DNA of the CDR3 is TGCGCCAGCAGCCCTACGACAGGGGGTCCCTATGGCTACACCTTC. This gives the protein CASSPTTGGPYGYTF.

The V gene is TRBV25-1, the J gene TRBJ2-5; D is undetermined. Germline loops: CDR1 MGHDK, CDR2 SYGVNS. This CDR3 contains 15 residues. The V end lost 1 base, the J end lost 1 base, and 10 bases lay between the germline ends. The CDR3, as DNA: TGTGCCAGCAGTGAATCCCCTATCGGCCAAGAGACCCAGTACTTC. Protein product: CASSESPIGQETQYF.

This clone was detected only once. V is TRBV5-1 and J is TRBJ1-2; TRBD1 agrees at 12 bases. This CDR3 is built from 15 residues. With V trimmed by 2 bases and J by 7 bases, 6 bases remained unmatched. CDR1 is SGHRS, CDR2 YFSETQ, per germline. CDR3 DNA: TGCGCCAGCAGCTTACGCGGGACAGGGGGCTCTGGCTACACCTTC. Translating it yields CASSLRGTGGSGYTF.

The rearrangement uses TRBV30 and TRBJ1-1; 9 bases agree with TRBD1. Germline V gives CDR1 GTSNPN, CDR2 SVGIG (reference sequence). V lost 1 base, J lost 4 bases, and 10 bases stayed unmatched. The CDR3 covers 16 residues. CDR3 coding DNA: TGTGCCTGGAGTGGAAGTTTTAACAGGGGGCTCACTGAAGCTTTCTTT. Its translation is CAWSGSFNRGLTEAFF.

The chain uses TRBV6-2 or TRBV6-3 and TRBJ2-5, with TRBD2 matching over 11 bases. Germline V CDR1 and CDR2: MNHEY, SVGEGT. The junction had 9 bases not matched to a gene; V was cut back by 4 bases and J by 2 bases. This CDR3 is built from 17 residues. The CDR3 DNA reads as TGTGCCAGCAGTTCCCCCAGACTAGCGGGGCAACAAGAGACCCAGTACTTC. Its translation is CASSSPRLAGQQETQYF.

The CDR3: CASSGTSGGALSNEQFF. CDR3 coding DNA: TGTGCCAGTAGTGGGACTAGCGGGGGGGCCTTATCGAATGAGCAGTTCTTC. This chain joins TRBV19 and TRBJ2-1; 16 nucleotides agree with TRBD2. Germline CDR1 LNHDA, CDR2 SQIVND (reference sequence). After removal of 5 bases from V and 7 bases from J, the junction contained 8 bases not matched to a gene. CDR3 size: 17 residues.

The rearrangement joins TRBV7-2 to TRBJ2-1, with TRBD1 identical over 10 bases. V shed 4 bases and J 8 bases; nucleotides not matched to a gene: 8. CDR3 length equals 15 residues. Germline V gene lookup returns CDR1 SGHTA and CDR2 FQGNSA. This chain's CDR3 is CASSYRDRGGHEQFF. CDR3 bases: TGTGCCAGCAGCTACCGGGACAGGGGTGGCCATGAGCAGTTCTTC. The entire variable domain, with the rest obtained from reference TRBV7-2 and TRBJ2-1, is as follows: GAGVSQSPSNKVTEKGKDVELRCDPISGHTALYWYRQSLGQGLEFLIYFQGNSAPDKSGLPSDRFSAERTGGSVSTLTIQRTQQEDSAVYLCASSYRDRGGHEQFFGPGTRLTVL.

This chain joins TRBV6-5 and TRBJ1-1; possibly TRBD1 for D (6 bases). The V gene's germline CDR1 is MNHEY and CDR2 SVGAGI. The CDR3 has 15 residues. The ends were cut back, 5 bases at V and 5 bases at J, with 18 bases in the middle. CDR3 loop: CASSNRDTGWTEAFF. The CDR3 DNA is TGTGCCAGCAGTAACCGGGACACCGGCTGGACTGAAGCTTTCTTT.

The chain uses TRBV15 and TRBJ2-3; D perhaps matches TRBD2 (6 bases). Looked up from germline, CDR1 is LNHNV and CDR2 is YYDKDF (reference sequence). The ends were cut back, 1 base at V and 6 bases at J, with 20 bases in the middle. The CDR3 extends over 17 amino acids. The CDR3 sequence: CATSRALLRDSGDTQYF. The CDR3 DNA reads as TGTGCCACCAGCAGAGCCCTCCTCCGGGACTCAGGGGATACGCAGTATTTT.

This chain links TRBV5-6 with TRBJ1-5; the D gene is possibly TRBD1 (5 bases). The CDR3 is 15 residues long. Germline loops: CDR1 SGHDT, CDR2 YYEEEE. Trimming took 2 bases from V and 3 from J, leaving 12 bases between them. CDR3 sequence (DNA): TGTGCCAGCAGCTTTGGGGCCGGTTTCAATCAGCCCCAGCATTTT. Protein sequence: CASSFGAGFNQPQHF.

The gene calls are TRBV10-3 and TRBJ1-2, with 11 bases aligning to TRBD1. The CDR3 is made up of 15 amino acids. Germline CDR1 ENHRY, CDR2 SYGVKD. V gave up 6 bases and J gave up 4 bases; unmatched junction bases: 7. The CDR3 sequence: CAIRLDRGQVYGYTF. The CDR3 region has the DNA TGTGCCATCAGACTGGACAGGGGGCAGGTCTATGGCTACACCTTC.

This chain connects TRBV4-3 to TRBJ2-6; D is perhaps TRBD1 (6 bases). Germline-derived CDR1 and CDR2 are LGHNA and YSLEER. This CDR3 comprises 17 residues. V shed 2 bases and J shed 4 bases, with 15 bases lying between them. CDR3 residues: CASSQKIPGAGANVLTF. The CDR3 DNA sequence: TGCGCCAGCAGCCAAAAGATCCCAGGGGCCGGGGCCAACGTCCTGACTTTC.